What follows is one T cell receptor (beta chain) and its context. The data were taken from a study of blood T cell repertoires in COVID-19. Study at large: Sites across the United States, Italy and Spain contributed samples from acute and convalescent COVID-19.

The length of the CDR3 is 15 residues. V was cut by 0 bases and J by 7 bases, with 16 bases left in between. Looked up from germline, CDR1 is MNHEY and CDR2 is SVGEGT. The data were produced by immunoSEQ multiplex PCR, yet TCRdb's version contains in-frame clones alone and is incomplete. The sample contains more than 55,000 clones, about 86% of which appear only once. This receptor was obtained from a man between 45 and 60 years old with active COVID-19. The rearrangement links TRBV6-2 or TRBV6-3 to TRBJ2-7; maybe TRBD1 (6 bases). The specimen sequenced was peripheral blood. The CDR3 region has the DNA TGTGCCAGCAGTTACTCGGGGGCAGGGTCTCGGGAGCAGTACTTC. Amino acids: CASSYSGAGSREQYF.